One sample yielded the 7 T cell receptor beta chains listed below, sequenced in a study of identical twins listed by TCRdb under 2016. Library preparation used 5' RACE. TCRdb shows the sequencer as Illumina HiSeq 2000. TCRdb cleaned the public reads at Q25 with fastp, built clones with MiXCR and kept in-frame beta chains. Merged by CDR3 protein, the rows form single entries marked with the most common genes and DNA. For this sample the table gives 1.5 million to 2 million distinct CDR3 sequences, of which roughly 35% were detected only once. About 0.27% of the sample is in the top ten clones. Source material: cord blood. All receptors come from a newborn girl in good health.

This clonotype has a handful of counts. The chain recombines TRBV2 with TRBJ2-3; D is possibly TRBD1 or TRBD2 (6 bases each). Germline V lookup: CDR1 SNHLY, CDR2 FYNNEI. The CDR3 totals 15 residues. The germline V and J ends were trimmed by 4 bases and 2 bases, with 13 bases remaining between them. CDR3 sequence reads: CASSGQGGLTDTQYF. The CDR3 region has the DNA TGTGCCAGCAGTGGCCAAGGGGGACTCACAGATACGCAGTATTTT.

The V call is TRBV6-6, the J call TRBJ1-1; a possible D gene is TRBD1 (5 bases). The V and J ends lost 5 bases and 11 bases respectively, with 18 bases between them. The CDR3 length is 13 residues. Germline values: CDR1 MNHNY, CDR2 SVGAGI (reference sequence). The CDR3 DNA is TGTGCCAGCAGTGGCATGGTTTGGGGGGAGGCTTTCTTT. This sequence encodes CASSGMVWGEAFF.

This clonotype was seen only a few times. The chain combines TRBV28 with TRBJ1-4; D possibly corresponds to TRBD1 (6 bases). The CDR3 contains 17 residues. Germline loops: CDR1 MDHEN, CDR2 SYDVKM. Trimming stripped 1 base from V and 4 bases from J, with 16 bases between. In DNA, the CDR3 is TGTGCCAGCAGTTTATCTGCGTTGACAGGATATAATGAAAAACTGTTTTTT. This encodes CASSLSALTGYNEKLFF.

This clonotype was counted only a few times. The chain carries TRBV5-1 and TRBJ2-5; the D is unclear. Looked up from germline, CDR1 is SGHRS and CDR2 is YFSETQ. CDR3 length: 13 amino acids. V shed 3 bases and J shed 3 bases, with 9 bases lying between them. CDR3 sequence reads: CASSSVWEETQYF. As DNA, the CDR3 is TGCGCCAGCAGCTCCGTATGGGAAGAGACCCAGTACTTC.

In its sample, this clonotype was seen a few times. The gene calls are TRBV5-1 and TRBJ1-2, with 7 bases fitting TRBD1. This CDR3 spans 13 amino acids. Trimming removed 0 bases from V and 10 bases from J; junction bases left unmatched: 6. Germline V gene data show CDR1 as SGHRS and CDR2 as YFSETQ. The CDR3 coding sequence is TGCGCCAGCAGCTTGGTGGGGACAGATAACTACACCTTC. This codes for CASSLVGTDNYTF.

This clonotype was recorded at least ten times. V usage is TRBV5-1 and J usage is TRBJ2-1; 8 nucleotides line up with TRBD1. This CDR3 is 15 amino acids long. V was pared by 4 bases and J by 1 base, with 4 bases of the junction left unmatched. Germline lookup yields CDR1 SGHRS and CDR2 YFSETQ. The CDR3 DNA reads as TGCGCCAGCAGCCGTGGGACAGGTTCCTACAATGAGCAGTTCTTC. This codes for CASSRGTGSYNEQFF.

The rearrangement links TRBV21-1 to TRBJ2-3; TRBD1 is the table's D call and was not checked against the DNA. TRBV21-1 is reported as a pseudogene. The CDR3 covers 19 residues. The chain's CDR3 is CASSKAGKQTGVNTDTQYF. Here the CDR3 DNA reads TGTGCCAGCAGCAAGGCGGGAAAACAGACAGGAGTCAACACAGATACGCAGTATTTT.